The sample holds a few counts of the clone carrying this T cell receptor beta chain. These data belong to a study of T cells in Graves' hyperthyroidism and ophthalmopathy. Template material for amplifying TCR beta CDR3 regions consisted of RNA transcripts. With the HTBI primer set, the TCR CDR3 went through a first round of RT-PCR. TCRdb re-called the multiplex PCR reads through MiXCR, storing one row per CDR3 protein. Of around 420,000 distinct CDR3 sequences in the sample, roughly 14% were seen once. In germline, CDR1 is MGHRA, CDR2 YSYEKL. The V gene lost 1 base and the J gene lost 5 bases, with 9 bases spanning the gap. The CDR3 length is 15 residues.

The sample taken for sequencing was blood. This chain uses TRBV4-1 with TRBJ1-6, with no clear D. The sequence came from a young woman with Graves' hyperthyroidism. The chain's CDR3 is CASSQGGSDNSPLHF. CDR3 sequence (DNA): TGCGCCAGCAGCCAAGGGGGTAGCGATAATTCACCCCTCCACTTT.